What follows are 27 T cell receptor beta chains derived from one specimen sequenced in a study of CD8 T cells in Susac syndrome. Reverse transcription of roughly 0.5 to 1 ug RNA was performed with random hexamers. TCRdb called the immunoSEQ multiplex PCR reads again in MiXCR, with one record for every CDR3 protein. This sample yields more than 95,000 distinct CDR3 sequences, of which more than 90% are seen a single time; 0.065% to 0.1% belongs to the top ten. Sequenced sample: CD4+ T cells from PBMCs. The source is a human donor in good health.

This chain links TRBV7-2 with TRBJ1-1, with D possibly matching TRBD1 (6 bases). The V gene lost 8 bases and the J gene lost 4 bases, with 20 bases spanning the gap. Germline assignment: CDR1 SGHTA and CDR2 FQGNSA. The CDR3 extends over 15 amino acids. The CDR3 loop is CASWERGARGTEAFF. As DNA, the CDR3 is TGTGCCAGCTGGGAGAGGGGGGCTAGGGGCACTGAAGCTTTCTTT.

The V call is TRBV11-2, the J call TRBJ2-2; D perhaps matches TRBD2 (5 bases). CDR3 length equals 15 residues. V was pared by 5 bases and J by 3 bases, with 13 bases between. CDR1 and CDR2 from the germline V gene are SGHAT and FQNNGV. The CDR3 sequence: CASSRYGADTGELFF. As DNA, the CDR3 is TGTGCCAGCAGCCGTTACGGAGCGGACACCGGGGAGCTGTTTTTT.

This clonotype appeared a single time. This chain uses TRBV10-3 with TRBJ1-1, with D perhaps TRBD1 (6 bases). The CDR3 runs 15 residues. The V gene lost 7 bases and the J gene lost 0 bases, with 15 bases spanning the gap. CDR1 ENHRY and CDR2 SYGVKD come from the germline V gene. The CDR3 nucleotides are TGTGCCATCACAACAGGGATACAAATGAACACTGAAGCTTTCTTT. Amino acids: CAITTGIQMNTEAFF.

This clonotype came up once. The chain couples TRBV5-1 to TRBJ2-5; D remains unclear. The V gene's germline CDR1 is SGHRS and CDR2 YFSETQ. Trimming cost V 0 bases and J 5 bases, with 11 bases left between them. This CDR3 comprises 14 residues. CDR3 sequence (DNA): TGCGCCAGCAGCTTGGAGTCCTTTCGGGAGACCCAGTACTTC. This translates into CASSLESFRETQYF.

CDR3 sequence reads: CASILGGAYEQYV. CDR3 nucleotides: TGTGCCAGCATCCTAGGGGGGGCCTACGAGCAGTACGTC. The chain recombines TRBV2 with TRBJ2-7; the D gene is possibly TRBD2 (7 bases). There are 13 residues in the CDR3. The germline V gene has CDR1 SNHLY and CDR2 FYNNEI. The V end lost 7 bases, the J end lost 2 bases, and 12 bases lay between the germline ends.

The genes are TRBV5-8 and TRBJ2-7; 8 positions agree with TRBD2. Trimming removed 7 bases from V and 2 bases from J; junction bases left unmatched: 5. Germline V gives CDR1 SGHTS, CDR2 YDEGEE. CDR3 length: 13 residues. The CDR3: CASRRGGPYEQYF. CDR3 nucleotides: TGTGCCAGCCGCCGGGGGGGTCCCTACGAGCAGTACTTC.

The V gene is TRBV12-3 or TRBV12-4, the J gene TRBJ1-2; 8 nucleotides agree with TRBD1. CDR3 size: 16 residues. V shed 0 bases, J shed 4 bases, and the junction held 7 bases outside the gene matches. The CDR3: CASSLAGQGAGYGYTF. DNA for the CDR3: TGTGCCAGCAGTTTAGCGGGGCAGGGGGCTGGCTATGGCTACACCTTC.

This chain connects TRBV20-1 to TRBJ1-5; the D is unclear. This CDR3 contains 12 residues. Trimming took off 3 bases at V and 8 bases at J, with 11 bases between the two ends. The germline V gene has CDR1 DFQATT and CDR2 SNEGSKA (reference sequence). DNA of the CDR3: TGCAGTGCTAGGGGAGGGAAGGAGCCCCAGCATTTT. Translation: CSARGGKEPQHF.

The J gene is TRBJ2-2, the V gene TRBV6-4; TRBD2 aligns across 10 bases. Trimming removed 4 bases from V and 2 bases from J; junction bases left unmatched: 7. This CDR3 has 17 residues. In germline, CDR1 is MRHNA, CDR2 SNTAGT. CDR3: CASSASGLASNTGELFF. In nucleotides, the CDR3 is TGTGCCAGCAGTGCATCGGGACTAGCGAGTAACACCGGGGAGCTGTTTTTT.

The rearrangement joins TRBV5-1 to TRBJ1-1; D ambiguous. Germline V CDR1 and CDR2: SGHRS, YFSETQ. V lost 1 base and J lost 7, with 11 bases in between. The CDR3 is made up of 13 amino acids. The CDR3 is CASSLTMTFEAFF. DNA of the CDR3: TGCGCCAGCAGCTTGACTATGACATTTGAAGCTTTCTTT.

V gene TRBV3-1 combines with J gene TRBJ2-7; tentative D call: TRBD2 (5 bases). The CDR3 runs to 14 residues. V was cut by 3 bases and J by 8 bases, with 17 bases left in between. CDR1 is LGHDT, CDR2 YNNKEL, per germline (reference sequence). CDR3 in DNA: TGTGCCAGCAGCCAGACTAAGACCCTTACCAAGCAGTACTTC. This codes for CASSQTKTLTKQYF.

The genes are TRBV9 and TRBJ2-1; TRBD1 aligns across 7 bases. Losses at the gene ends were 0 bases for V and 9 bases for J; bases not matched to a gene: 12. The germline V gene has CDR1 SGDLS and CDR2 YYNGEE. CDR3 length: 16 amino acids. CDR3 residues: CASSVDWGPDRAEQFF. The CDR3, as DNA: TGTGCCAGCAGCGTAGACTGGGGCCCCGACAGGGCTGAGCAGTTCTTC.

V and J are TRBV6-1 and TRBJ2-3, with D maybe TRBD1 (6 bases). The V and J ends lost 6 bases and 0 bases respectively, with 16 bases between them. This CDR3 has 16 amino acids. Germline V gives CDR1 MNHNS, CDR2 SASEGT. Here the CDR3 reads CASSRDQRGSTDTQYF. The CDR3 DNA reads TGTGCCAGCAGCCGGGACCAAAGGGGGAGCACAGATACGCAGTATTTT.

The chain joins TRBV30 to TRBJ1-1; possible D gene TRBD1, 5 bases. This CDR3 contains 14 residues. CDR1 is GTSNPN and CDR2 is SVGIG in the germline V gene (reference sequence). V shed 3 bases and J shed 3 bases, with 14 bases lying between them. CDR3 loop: CAWRRLEGDTEAFF. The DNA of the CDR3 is TGTGCCTGGAGGAGACTCGAAGGGGACACTGAAGCTTTCTTT.

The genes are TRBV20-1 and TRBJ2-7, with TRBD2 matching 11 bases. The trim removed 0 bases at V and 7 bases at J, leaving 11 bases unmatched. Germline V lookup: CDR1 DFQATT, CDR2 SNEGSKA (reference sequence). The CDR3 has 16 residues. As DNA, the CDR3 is TGCAGTGCTAGAGATCTACTAGCGGGAGCCCAAGGGGAGCAGTACTTC. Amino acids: CSARDLLAGAQGEQYF.

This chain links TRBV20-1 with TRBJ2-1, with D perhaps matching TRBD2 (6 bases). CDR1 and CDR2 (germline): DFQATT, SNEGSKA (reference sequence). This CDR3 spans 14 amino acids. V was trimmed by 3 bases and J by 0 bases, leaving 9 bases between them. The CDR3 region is CSAREGSSYNEQFF. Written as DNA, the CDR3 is TGCAGTGCTAGGGAGGGGAGCTCCTACAATGAGCAGTTCTTC.

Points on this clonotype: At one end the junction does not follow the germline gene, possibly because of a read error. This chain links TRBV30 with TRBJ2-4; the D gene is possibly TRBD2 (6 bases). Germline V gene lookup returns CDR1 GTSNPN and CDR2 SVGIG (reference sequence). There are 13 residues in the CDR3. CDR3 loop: CRGTNPAKNIQYF. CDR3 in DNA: TGCCGGGGGACCAATCCGGCCAAAAACATTCAGTACTTC.

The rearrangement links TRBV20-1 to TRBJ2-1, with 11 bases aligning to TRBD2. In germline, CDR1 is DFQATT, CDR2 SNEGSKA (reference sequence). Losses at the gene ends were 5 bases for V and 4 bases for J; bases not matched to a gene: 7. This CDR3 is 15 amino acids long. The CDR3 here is CSAPWPSGRYNEQFF. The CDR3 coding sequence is TGCAGTGCTCCCTGGCCTAGCGGGAGGTACAATGAGCAGTTCTTC.

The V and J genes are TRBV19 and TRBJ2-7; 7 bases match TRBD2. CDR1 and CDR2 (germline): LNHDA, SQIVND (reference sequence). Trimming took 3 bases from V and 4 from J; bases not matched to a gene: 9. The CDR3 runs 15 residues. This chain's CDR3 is CASSIVGTSEYEQYF. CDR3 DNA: TGTGCCAGTAGTATTGTAGGTACTAGCGAGTACGAGCAGTACTTC.

CDR3 protein: CSASGVGQNTEAFF. The CDR3 DNA is TGCAGTGCCTCGGGGGTAGGGCAGAACACTGAAGCTTTCTTT. The chain combines TRBV20-1 with TRBJ1-1, with TRBD1 as a possible D gene (5 bases). The CDR3 loop spans 14 amino acids. V lost 6 bases, J lost 1 base, and 15 bases lay in between. CDR1 and CDR2 from the germline V gene are DFQATT and SNEGSKA (reference sequence).

CDR3 in DNA: TGCAGTTTCAAGCCGGGGGCGGATACGCAGTATTTT. It encodes CSFKPGADTQYF. This chain connects TRBV20-1 to TRBJ2-3, with D perhaps TRBD1 or TRBD2 (6 bases each). V lost 8 bases and J lost 6, with 15 bases in between. Germline CDR1 DFQATT, CDR2 SNEGSKA (reference sequence). This CDR3 is 12 amino acids long.

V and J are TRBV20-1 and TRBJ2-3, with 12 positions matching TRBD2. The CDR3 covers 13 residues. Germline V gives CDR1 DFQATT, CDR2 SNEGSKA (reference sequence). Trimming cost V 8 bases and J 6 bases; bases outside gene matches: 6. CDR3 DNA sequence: TGCAGTACCGGGACTAGCGGGTCGGATACGCAGTATTTT. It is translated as CSTGTSGSDTQYF.

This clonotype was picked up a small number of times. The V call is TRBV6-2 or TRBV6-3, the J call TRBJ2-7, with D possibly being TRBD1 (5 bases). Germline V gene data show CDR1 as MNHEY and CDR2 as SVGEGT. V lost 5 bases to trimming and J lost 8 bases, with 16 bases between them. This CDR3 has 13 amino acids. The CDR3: CASSALLRQKQYF. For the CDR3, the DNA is TGTGCCAGCAGTGCCCTGCTAAGACAGAAGCAGTACTTC.

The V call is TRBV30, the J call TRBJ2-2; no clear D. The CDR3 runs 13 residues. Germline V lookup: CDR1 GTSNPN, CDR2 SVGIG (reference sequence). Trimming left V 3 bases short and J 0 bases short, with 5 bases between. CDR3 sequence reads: CAWSRPNTGELFF. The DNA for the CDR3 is TGTGCCTGGAGCCGACCGAACACCGGGGAGCTGTTTTTT.

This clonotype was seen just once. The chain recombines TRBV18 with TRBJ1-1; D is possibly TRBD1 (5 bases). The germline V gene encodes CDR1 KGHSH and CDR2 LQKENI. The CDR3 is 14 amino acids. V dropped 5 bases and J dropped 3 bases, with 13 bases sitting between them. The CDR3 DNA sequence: TGTGCCAGCTCATTGAATGGGGGTGACACTGAAGCTTTCTTT. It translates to CASSLNGGDTEAFF.

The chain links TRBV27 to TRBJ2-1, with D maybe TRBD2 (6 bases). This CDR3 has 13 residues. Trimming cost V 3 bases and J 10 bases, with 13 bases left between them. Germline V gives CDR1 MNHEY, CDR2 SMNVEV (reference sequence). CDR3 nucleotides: TGTGCCAGCAGTTTCTCAGGAGGGCGGGAGCAGTTCTTC. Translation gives CASSFSGGREQFF.

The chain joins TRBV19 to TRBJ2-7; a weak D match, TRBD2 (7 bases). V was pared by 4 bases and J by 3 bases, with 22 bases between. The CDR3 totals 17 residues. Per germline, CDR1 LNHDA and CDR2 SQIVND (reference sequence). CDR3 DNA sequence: TGTGCCAGTAGTACAGCCCGGGCGGGGGCTTCATACTACGAGCAGTACTTC. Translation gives CASSTARAGASYYEQYF.